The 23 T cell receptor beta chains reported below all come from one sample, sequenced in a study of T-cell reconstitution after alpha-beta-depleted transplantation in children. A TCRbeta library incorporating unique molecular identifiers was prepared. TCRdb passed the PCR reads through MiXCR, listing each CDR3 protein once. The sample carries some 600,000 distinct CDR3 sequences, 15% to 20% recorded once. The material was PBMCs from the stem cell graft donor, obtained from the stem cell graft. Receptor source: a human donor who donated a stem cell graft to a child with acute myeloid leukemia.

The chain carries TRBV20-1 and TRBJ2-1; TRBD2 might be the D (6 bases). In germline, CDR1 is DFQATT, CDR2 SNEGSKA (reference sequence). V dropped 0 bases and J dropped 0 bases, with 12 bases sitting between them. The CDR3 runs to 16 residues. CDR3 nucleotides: TGCAGTGCTAGAGAGGTCTGGGGAGGCTCCTACAATGAGCAGTTCTTC. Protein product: CSAREVWGGSYNEQFF.

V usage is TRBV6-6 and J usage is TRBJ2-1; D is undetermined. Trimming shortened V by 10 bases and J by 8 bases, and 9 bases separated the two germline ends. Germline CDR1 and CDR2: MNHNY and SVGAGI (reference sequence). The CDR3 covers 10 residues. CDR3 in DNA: TGTGCCACTGGATGGGATGAGCAGTTCTTC. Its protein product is CATGWDEQFF.

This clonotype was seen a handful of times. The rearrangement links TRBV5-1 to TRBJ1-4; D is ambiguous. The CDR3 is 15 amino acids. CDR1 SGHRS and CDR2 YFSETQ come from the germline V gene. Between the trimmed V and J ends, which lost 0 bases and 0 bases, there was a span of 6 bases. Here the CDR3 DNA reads TGCGCCAGCAGCTTGGACCCGGCAACTAATGAAAAACTGTTTTTT. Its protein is CASSLDPATNEKLFF.

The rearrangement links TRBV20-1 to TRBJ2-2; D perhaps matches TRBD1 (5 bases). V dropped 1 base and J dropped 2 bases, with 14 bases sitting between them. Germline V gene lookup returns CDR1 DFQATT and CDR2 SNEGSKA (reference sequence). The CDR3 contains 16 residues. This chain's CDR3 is CSARGQTNLNTGELFF. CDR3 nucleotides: TGCAGTGCTAGAGGACAGACCAATCTCAACACCGGGGAGCTGTTTTTT.

DNA of the CDR3: TGTGCCAGCAGCGTAGGATCAGGGGATTCACCCCTCCACTTT. The encoded protein is CASSVGSGDSPLHF. The chain has TRBV9 and TRBJ1-6, with a tentative D call TRBD1 (6 bases). The CDR3 totals 14 residues. The V and J ends lost 0 bases and 8 bases respectively, with 9 bases between them. CDR1 SGDLS and CDR2 YYNGEE come from the germline V gene.

CDR3 nucleotides: TGTGCCACTCAGCGGGGGCAATCCGGGGAGCTGTTTTTT. Translating gives CATQRGQSGELFF. The chain employs TRBV11-3 and TRBJ2-2; 8 bases fit TRBD2. The CDR3 is made up of 13 amino acids. The ends lost 10 bases at V and 6 bases at J; junction bases unmatched: 7. Germline V CDR1 and CDR2: SGHNT, YENEEA.

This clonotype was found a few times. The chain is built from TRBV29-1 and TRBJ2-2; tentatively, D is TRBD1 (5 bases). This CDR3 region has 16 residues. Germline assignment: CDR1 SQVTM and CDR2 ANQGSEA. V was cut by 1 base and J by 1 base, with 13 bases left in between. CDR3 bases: TGCAGCGTTGAAGCTCAGGACAACCTGAACACCGGGGAGCTGTTTTTT. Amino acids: CSVEAQDNLNTGELFF.

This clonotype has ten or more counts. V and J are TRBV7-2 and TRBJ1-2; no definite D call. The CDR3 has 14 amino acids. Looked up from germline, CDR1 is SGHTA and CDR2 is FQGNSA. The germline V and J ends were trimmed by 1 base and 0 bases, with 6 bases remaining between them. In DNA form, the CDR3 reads TGTGCCAGCAGCTTAGGGTCTCCTAACTATGGCTACACCTTC. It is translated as CASSLGSPNYGYTF.

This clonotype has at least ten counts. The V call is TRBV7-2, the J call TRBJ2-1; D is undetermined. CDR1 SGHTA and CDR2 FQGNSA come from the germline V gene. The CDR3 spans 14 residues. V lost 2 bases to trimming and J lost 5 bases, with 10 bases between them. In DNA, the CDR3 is TGTGCCAGCAGCTTACCCTATAGGCACAATGAGCAGTTCTTC. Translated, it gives CASSLPYRHNEQFF.

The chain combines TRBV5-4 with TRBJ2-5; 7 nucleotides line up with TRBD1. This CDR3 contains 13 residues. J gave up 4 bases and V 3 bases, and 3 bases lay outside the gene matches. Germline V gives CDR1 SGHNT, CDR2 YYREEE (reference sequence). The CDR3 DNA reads TGTGCCAGCAGCTCCCACAGGGGAGAGACCCAGTACTTC. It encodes CASSSHRGETQYF.

The CDR3 region has the DNA TGTGCCAGCTCGTCTACCAGGGGGCACAGCTCCTACGAGCAGTACTTC. Its protein product is CASSSTRGHSSYEQYF. The V call is TRBV18, the J call TRBJ2-7, with 8 bases fitting TRBD1. The CDR3 spans 16 residues. Trimming at V came to 6 bases and at J to 0 bases, leaving 10 bases not matched to a gene. Germline V lookup: CDR1 KGHSH, CDR2 LQKENI.

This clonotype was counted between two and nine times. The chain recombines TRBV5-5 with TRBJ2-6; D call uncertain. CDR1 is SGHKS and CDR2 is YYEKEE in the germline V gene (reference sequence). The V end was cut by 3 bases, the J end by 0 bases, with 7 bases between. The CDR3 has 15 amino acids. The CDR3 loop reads CASSWMSSGANVLTF. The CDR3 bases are TGTGCCAGCAGCTGGATGAGCTCTGGGGCCAACGTCCTGACTTTC.

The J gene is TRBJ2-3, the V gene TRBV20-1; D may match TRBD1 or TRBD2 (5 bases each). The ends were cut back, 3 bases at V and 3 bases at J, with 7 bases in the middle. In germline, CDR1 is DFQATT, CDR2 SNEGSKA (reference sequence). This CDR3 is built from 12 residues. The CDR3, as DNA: TGCAGTGCTAGGGGACCGACAGATACGCAGTATTTT. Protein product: CSARGPTDTQYF.

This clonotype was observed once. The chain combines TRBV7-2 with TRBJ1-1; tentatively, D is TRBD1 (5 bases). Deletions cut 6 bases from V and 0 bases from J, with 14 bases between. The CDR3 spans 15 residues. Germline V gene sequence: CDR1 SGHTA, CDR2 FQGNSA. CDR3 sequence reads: CASSWDGSMNTEAFF. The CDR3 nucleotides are TGTGCCAGCAGTTGGGACGGATCAATGAACACTGAAGCTTTCTTT.

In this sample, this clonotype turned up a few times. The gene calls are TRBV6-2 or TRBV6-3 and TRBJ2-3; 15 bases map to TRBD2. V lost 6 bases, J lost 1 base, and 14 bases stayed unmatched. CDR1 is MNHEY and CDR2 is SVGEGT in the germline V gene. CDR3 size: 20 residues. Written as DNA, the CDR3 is TGTGCCAGCAGACATGGACTAGCGGGGGGGCGGTCCTGGGGCACAGATACGCAGTATTTT. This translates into CASRHGLAGGRSWGTDTQYF.

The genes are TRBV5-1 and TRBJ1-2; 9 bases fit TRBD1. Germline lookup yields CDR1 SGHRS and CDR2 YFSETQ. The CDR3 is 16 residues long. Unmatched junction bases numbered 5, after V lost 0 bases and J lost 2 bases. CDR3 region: CASSLELGQGNYGYTF. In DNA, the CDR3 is TGCGCCAGCAGCTTGGAATTAGGACAGGGGAACTATGGCTACACCTTC.

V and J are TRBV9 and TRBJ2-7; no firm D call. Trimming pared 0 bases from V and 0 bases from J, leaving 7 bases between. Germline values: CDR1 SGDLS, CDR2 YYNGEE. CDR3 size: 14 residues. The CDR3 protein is CASSVGDYSYEQYF. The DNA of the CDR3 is TGTGCCAGCAGCGTAGGGGATTACTCCTACGAGCAGTACTTC.

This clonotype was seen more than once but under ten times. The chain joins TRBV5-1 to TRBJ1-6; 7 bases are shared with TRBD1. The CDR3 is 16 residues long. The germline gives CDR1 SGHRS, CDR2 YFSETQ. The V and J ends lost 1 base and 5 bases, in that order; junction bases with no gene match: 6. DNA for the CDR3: TGCGCCAGCAGCTTGAGGGACAGCGGGAATAATTCACCCCTCCACTTT. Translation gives CASSLRDSGNNSPLHF.

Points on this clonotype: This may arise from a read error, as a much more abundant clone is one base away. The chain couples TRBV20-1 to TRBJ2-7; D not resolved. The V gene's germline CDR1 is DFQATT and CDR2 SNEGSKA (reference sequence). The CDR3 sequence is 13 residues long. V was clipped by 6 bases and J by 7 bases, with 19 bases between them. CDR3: CSAMREAKGEQYF. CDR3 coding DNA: TGCAGTGCCATGCGAGAGGCAAAGGGAGAGCAGTACTTC.

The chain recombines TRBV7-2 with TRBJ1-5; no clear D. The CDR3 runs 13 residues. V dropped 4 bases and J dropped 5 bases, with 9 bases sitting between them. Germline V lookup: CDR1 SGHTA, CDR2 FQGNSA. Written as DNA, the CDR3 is TGTGCCAGCAGCTCGTTTCGGGATCAGCCCCAGCATTTT. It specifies CASSSFRDQPQHF.

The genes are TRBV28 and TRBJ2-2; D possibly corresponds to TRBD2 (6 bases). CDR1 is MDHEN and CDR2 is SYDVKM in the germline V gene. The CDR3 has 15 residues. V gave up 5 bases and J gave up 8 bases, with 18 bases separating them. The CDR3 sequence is CASSPPGGTRGELFF. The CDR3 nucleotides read TGTGCCAGCAGTCCACCCGGAGGGACCCGAGGGGAGCTGTTTTTT.

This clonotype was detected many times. The CDR3 sequence is CAISELEGDDYGYTF. CDR3 bases: TGTGCCATCAGTGAGTTAGAGGGGGACGACTATGGCTACACCTTC. The genes are TRBV10-3 and TRBJ1-2, with a weak D call TRBD1 (6 bases). The V end was cut by 1 base, the J end by 3 bases, with 12 bases between. The germline V gene has CDR1 ENHRY and CDR2 SYGVKD. This CDR3 region has 15 residues.

The CDR3 region is CATPSRPQLFNEQFF. Here the CDR3 DNA reads TGTGCCACCCCTTCAAGGCCACAGCTCTTCAATGAGCAGTTCTTC. The chain recombines TRBV7-9 with TRBJ2-1; D unresolved. V was shortened by 10 bases and J by 6 bases, with 22 bases between the two germline ends. The germline gives CDR1 SEHNR, CDR2 FQNEAQ (reference sequence). The CDR3 is 15 amino acids.